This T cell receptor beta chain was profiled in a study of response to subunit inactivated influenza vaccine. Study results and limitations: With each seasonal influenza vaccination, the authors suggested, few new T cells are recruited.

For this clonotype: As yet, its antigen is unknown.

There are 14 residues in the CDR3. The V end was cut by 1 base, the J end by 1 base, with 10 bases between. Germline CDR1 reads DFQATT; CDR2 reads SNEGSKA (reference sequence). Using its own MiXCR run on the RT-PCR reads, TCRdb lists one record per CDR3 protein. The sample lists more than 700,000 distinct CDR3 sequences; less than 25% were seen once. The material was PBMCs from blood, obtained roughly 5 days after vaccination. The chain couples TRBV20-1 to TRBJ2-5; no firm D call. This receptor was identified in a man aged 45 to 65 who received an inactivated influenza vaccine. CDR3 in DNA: TGCAGTGCTAGAGCCTTCCAAGTCCAAGAGACCCAGTACTTC. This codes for CSARAFQVQETQYF.